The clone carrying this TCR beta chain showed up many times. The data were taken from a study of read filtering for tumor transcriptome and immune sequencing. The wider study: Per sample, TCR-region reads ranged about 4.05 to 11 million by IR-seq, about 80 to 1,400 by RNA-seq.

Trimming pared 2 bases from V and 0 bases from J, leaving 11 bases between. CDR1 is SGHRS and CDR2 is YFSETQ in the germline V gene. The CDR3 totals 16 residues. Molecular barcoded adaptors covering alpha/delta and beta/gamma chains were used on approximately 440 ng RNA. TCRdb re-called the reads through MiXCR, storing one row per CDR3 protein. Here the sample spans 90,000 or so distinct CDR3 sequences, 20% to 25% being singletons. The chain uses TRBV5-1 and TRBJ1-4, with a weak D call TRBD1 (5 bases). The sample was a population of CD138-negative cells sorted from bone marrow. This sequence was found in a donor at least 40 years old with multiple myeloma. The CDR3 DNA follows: TGCGCCAGCAGCTTTACCCCGGGGGCAACTAATGAAAAACTGTTTTTT. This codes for CASSFTPGATNEKLFF. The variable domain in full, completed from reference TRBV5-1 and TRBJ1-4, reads KAGVTQTPRYLIKTRGQQVTLSCSPISGHRSVSWYQQTPGQGLQFLFEYFSETQRNKGNFPGRFSGRQFSNSRSEMNVSTLELGDSALYLCASSFTPGATNEKLFFGSGTQLSVL.